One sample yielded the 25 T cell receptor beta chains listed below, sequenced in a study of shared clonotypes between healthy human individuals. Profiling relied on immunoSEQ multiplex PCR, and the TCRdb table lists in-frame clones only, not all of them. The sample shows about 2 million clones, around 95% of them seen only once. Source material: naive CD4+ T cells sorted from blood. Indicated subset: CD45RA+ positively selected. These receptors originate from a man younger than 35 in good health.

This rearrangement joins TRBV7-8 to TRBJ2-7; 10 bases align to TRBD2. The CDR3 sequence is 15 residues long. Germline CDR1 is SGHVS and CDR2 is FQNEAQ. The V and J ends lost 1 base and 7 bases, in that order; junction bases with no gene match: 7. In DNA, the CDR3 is TGTGCCAGCAGCTTAGTTGAAGCGGGAGGGCGGGAGCAGTACTTC. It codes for CASSLVEAGGREQYF.

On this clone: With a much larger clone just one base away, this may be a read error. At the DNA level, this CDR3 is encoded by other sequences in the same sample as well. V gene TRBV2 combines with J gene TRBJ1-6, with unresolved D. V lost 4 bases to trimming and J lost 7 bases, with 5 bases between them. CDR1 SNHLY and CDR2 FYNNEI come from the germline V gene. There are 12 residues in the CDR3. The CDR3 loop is CASSVGNSPLHF. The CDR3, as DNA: TGTGCCAGCAGTGTTGGGAATTCACCCCTCCACTTT.

The DNA for the CDR3 is TGCGCCAGCAGCTTGACCACTAGCGGGAGCACAGATACGCAGTATTTT. The encoded protein is CASSLTTSGSTDTQYF. This sequence joins TRBV5-1 and TRBJ2-3, with 9 positions matching TRBD2. Germline loops: CDR1 SGHRS, CDR2 YFSETQ. V lost 1 base to trimming and J lost 0 bases; unmatched junction nucleotides: 3. This CDR3 has 16 amino acids.

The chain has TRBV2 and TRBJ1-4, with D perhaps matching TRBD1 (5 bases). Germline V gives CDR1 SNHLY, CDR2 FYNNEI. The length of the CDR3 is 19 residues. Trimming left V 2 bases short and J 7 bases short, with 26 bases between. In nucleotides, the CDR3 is TGTGCCAGCAGTGAATTAAGGGGAAGAATGGGCAGGGATTTTGAAAAACTGTTTTTT. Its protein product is CASSELRGRMGRDFEKLFF.

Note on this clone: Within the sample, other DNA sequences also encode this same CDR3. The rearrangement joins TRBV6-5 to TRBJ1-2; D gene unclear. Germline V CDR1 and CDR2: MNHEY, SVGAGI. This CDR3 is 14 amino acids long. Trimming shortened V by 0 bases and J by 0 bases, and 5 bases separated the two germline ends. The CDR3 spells CASSYSTANYGYTF. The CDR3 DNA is TGTGCCAGCAGTTACTCGACTGCTAACTATGGCTACACCTTC.

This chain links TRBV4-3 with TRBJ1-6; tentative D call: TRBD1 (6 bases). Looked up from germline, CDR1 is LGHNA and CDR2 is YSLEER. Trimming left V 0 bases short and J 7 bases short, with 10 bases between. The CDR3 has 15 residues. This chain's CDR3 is CASSQEQGGNSPLHF. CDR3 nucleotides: TGCGCCAGCAGCCAAGAACAGGGAGGGAATTCACCCCTCCACTTT.

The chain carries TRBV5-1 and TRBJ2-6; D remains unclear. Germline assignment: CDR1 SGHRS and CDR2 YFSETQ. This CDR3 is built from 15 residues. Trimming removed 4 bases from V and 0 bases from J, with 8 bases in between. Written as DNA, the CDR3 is TGCGCCAGCAGCACGGCAGGCTCTGGGGCCAACGTCCTGACTTTC. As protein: CASSTAGSGANVLTF.

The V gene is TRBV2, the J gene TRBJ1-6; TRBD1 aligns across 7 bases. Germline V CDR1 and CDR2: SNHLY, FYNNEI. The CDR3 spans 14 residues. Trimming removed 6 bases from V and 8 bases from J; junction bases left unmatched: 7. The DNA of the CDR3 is TGTGCCAGCAGGAACCGACAGGGCTATTCACCCCTCCACTTT. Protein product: CASRNRQGYSPLHF.

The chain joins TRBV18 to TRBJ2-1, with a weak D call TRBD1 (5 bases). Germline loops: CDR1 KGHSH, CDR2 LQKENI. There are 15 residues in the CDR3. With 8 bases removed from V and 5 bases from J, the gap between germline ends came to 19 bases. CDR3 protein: CASLGASPVNNEQFF. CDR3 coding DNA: TGTGCCAGCCTAGGGGCCTCCCCCGTAAACAATGAGCAGTTCTTC.

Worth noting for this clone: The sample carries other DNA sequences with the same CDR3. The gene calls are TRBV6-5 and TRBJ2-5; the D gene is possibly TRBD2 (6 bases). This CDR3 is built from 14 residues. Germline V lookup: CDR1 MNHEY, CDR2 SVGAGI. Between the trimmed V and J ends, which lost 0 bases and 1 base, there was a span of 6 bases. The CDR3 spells CASSYSTSQETQYF. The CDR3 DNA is TGTGCCAGCAGTTACTCGACTAGCCAAGAGACCCAGTACTTC.

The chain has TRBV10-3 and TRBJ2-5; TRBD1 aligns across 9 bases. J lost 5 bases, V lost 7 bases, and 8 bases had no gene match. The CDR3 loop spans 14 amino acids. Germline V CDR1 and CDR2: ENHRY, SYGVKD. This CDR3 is CAIMRGQGSETQYF. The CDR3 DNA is TGTGCCATCATGAGGGGACAGGGAAGCGAGACCCAGTACTTC.

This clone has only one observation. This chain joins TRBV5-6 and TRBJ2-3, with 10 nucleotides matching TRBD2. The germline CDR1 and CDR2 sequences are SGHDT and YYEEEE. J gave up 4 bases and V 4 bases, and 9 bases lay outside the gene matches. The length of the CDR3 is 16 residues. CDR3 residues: CASSRRTSGTADTQYF. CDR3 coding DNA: TGTGCCAGCAGCCGACGAACTAGCGGGACCGCAGATACGCAGTATTTT.

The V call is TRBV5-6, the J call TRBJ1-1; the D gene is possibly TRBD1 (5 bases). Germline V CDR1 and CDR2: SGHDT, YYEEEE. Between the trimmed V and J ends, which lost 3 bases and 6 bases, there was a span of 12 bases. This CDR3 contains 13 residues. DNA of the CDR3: TGTGCCAGCAGCTGGGGGAACAAGGCTGAAGCTTTCTTT. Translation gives CASSWGNKAEAFF.

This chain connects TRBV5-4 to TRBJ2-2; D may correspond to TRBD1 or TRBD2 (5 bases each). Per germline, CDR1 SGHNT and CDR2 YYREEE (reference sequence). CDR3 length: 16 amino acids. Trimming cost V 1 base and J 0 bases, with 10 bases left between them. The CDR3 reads CASSLKRGPNTGELFF. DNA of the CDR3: TGTGCCAGCAGCTTGAAACGGGGCCCGAACACCGGGGAGCTGTTTTTT.

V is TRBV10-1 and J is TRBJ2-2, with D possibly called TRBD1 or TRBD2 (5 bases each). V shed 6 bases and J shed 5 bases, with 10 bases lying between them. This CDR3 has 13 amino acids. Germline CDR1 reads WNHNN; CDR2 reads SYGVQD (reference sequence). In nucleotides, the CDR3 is TGCGCCAGCAGCCTGGGGGAAACCGGGGAGCTGTTTTTT. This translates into CASSLGETGELFF.

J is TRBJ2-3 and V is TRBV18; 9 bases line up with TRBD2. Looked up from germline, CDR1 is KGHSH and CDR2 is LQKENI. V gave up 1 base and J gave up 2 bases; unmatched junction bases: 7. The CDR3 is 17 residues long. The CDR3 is CASSPRPASGDTDTQYF. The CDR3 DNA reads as TGTGCCAGCTCACCACGTCCGGCTAGCGGGGACACAGATACGCAGTATTTT. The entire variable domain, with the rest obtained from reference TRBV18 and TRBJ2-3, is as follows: NAGVMQNPRHLVRRRGQEARLRCSPMKGHSHVYWYRQLPEEGLKFMVYLQKENIIDESGMPKERFSAEFPKEGPSILRIQQVVRGDSAAYFCASSPRPASGDTDTQYFGPGTRLTVL.

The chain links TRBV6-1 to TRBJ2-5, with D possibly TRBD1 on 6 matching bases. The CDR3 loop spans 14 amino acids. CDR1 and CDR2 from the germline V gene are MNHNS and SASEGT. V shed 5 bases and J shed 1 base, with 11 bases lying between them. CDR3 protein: CASSPTGLQETQYF. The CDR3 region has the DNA TGTGCCAGCAGTCCGACAGGACTCCAAGAGACCCAGTACTTC.

In DNA, the CDR3 is TGTGCCATCAGCCCGGGACAAGCGACCGGGGAGCTGTTTTTT. It translates to CAISPGQATGELFF. The genes are TRBV10-3 and TRBJ2-2, with D perhaps matching TRBD1 (6 bases). The germline CDR1 and CDR2 sequences are ENHRY and SYGVKD. The CDR3 spans 14 residues. V lost 6 bases to trimming and J lost 5 bases, with 13 bases between them.

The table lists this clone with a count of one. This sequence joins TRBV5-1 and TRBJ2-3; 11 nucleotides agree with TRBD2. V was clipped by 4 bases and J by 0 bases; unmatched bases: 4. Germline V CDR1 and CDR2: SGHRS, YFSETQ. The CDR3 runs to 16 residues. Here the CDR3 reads CASSLWTSGSTDTQYF. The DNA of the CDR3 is TGCGCCAGCAGCCTATGGACTAGCGGGAGCACAGATACGCAGTATTTT.

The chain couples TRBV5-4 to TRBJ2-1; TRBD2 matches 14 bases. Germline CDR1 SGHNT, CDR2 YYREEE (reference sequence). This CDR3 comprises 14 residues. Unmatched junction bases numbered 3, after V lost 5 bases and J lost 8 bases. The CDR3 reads CASSMTSGRDEQFF. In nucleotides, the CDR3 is TGTGCCAGCAGTATGACTAGCGGGAGGGATGAGCAGTTCTTC.

The CDR3 is CASSELTGVNEKLFF. As DNA, the CDR3 is TGTGCCAGCAGCGAGCTGACAGGGGTTAATGAAAAACTGTTTTTT. The chain combines TRBV2 with TRBJ1-4; TRBD1 matches at 8 bases. The V segment lost 6 bases and the J segment 4 bases; nucleotides outside the gene matches: 7. The germline V gene has CDR1 SNHLY and CDR2 FYNNEI. There are 15 residues in the CDR3.

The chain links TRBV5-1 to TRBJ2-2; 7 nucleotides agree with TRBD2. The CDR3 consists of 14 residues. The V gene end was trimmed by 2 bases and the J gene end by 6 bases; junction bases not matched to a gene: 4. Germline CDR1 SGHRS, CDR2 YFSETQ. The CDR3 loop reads CASSLAGLAGELFF. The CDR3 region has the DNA TGCGCCAGCAGCTTAGCGGGACTGGCCGGGGAGCTGTTTTTT.

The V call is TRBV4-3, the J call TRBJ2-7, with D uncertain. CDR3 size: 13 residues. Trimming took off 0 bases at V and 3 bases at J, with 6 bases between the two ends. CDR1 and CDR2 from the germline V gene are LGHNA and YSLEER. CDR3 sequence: CASSQEVHYEQYF. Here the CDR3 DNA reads TGCGCCAGCAGCCAAGAGGTGCACTACGAGCAGTACTTC.

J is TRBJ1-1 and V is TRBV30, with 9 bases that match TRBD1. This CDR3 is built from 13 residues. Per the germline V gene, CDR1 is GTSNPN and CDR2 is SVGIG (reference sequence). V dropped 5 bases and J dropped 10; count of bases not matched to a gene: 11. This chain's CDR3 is CAWDLGQGLAAFF. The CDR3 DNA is TGTGCCTGGGATTTGGGACAGGGCCTAGCAGCTTTCTTT.

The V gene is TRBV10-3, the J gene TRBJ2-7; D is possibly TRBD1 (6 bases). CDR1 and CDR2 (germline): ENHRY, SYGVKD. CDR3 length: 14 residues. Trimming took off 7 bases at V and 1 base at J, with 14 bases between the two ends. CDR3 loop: CAIKARQESYEQYF. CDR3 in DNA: TGTGCCATCAAGGCCCGACAGGAGTCCTACGAGCAGTACTTC.